What follows describes a single T cell receptor beta chain. Its antigen is not identified. Assay execution proceeded at the deep level. Data came from immunoSEQ multiplex PCR; TCRdb stores just in-frame clones and leaves some out. Of over a million clones listed, about 80% are singletons. These data come from a study of shared clonotypes between healthy human individuals. Study-wide points: Non-shared clonotypes were found to have lower generation probabilities than the clonotypes that were shared by all four of the sorted-subset donors. Although depth was large, rarefaction showed that sequencing of the sorted subsets was incomplete.

This CDR3 is built from 16 residues. After removal of 2 bases from V and 8 bases from J, the junction contained 10 bases not matched to a gene. CDR1 is SGHTA, CDR2 FQGNSA, per germline. Each donor was a Caucasian adult residing in Nashville, Tennessee. Material for sequencing was memory CD4+ T cells sorted from blood. Indicated subset: CD45RA-negative fraction. The chain links TRBV7-2 to TRBJ1-4; 8 nucleotides agree with TRBD1. The TCR was taken from a man younger than 35 in good health. CDR3 sequence: CASSLNAQGANEKLFF. CDR3 bases: TGTGCCAGCAGCTTAAACGCCCAGGGGGCGAACGAAAAACTGTTTTTT. The full variable domain, in which reference TRBV7-2 and TRBJ1-4 provide the parts outside the CDR3, is GAGVSQSPSNKVTEKGKDVELRCDPISGHTALYWYRQSLGQGLEFLIYFQGNSAPDKSGLPSDRFSAERTGGSVSTLTIQRTQQEDSAVYLCASSLNAQGANEKLFFGSGTQLSVL.